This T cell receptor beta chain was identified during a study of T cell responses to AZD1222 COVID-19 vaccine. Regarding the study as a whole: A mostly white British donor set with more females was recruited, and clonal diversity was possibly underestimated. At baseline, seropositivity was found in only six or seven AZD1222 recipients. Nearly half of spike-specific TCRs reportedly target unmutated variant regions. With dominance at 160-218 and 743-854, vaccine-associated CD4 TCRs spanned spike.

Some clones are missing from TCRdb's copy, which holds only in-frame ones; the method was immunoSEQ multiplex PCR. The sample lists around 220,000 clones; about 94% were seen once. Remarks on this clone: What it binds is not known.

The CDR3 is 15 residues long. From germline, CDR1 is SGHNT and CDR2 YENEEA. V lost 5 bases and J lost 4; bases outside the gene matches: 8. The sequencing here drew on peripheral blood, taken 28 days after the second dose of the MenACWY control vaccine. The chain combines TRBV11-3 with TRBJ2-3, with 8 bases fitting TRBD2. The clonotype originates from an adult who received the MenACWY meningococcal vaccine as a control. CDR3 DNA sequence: TGTGCCAGCAGCCGAGCGGGAGCAGGCCCAGATACGCAGTATTTT. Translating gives CASSRAGAGPDTQYF.